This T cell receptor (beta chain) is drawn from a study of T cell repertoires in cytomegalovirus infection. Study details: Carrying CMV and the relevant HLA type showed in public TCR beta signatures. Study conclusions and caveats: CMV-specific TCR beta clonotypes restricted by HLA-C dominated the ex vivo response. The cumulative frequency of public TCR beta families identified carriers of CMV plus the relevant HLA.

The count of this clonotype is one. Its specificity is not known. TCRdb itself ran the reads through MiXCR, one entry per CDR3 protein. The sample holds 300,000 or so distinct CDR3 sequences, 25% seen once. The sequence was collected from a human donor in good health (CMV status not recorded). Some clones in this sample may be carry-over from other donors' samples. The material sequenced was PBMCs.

CDR3: CASSPRQGANYGYTF. CDR3 in DNA: TGTGCCAGCAGCCCCAGGCAGGGGGCAAACTATGGCTACACCTTC. The V gene is TRBV7-2, the J gene TRBJ1-2; TRBD1 aligns across 8 bases. CDR1 is SGHTA and CDR2 is FQGNSA in the germline V gene. V gave up 5 bases and J gave up 2 bases; unmatched junction bases: 7. The CDR3 sequence is 15 residues long.